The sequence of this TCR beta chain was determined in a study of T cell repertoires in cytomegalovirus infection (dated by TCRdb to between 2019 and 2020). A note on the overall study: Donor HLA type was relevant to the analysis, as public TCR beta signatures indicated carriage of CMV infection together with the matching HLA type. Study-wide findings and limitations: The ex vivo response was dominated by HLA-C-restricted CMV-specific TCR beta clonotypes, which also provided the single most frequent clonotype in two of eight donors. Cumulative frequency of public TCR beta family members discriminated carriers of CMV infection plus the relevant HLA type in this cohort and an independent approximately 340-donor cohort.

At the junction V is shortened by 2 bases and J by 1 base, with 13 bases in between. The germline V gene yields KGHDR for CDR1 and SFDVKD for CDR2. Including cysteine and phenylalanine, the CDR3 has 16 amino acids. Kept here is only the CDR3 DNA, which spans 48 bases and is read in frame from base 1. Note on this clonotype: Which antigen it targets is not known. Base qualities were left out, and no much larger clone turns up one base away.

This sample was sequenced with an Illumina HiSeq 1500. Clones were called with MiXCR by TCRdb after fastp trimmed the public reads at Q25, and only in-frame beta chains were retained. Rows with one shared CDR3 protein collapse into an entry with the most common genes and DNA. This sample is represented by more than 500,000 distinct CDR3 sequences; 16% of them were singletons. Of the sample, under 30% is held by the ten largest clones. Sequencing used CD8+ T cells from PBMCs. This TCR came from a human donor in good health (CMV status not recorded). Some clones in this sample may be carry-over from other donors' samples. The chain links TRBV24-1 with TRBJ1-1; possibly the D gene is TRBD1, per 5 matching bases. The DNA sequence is TGTGCCACCAGTGATTCCCACCGAAGGGGGAACACTGAAGCTTTCTTT. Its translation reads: CATSDSHRRGNTEAFF.